This TCR beta chain was identified during a study of graft-versus-host responses after intestinal transplantation. Study-level information: Recipients were all induced with anti-thymocyte globulin, then given tacrolimus and steroids for roughly 3 years.

Method: immunoSEQ multiplex PCR; TCRdb's copy keeps in-frame clones and lacks some. The sample lists roughly 100,000 clones, roughly 90% occurring once. The V gene's germline CDR1 is SQVTM and CDR2 ANQGSEA. Between the trimmed V and J ends, which lost 2 bases and 6 bases, there was a span of 13 bases. CDR3 length: 13 amino acids. This clone showed up just once. Its antigen is unknown. Study-wide results and limits: Association was observed between peak circulating GvH clone levels and early post-transplant HvG declines. Recipient marrow showed GvH clones, some seen first in ileum or blood. Those patients showing graft-donor T cell macrochimerism displayed high graft-versus-host to host-versus-graft clonal ratios in allografts.

The TCR comes from a human donor who was the organ donor for an intestinal transplant. Sequencing was performed on unstimulated CD8+ T cells sorted from spleen or lymph node cells, taken before transplant. The rearrangement uses TRBV29-1 and TRBJ1-1; the D gene is possibly TRBD1 (6 bases). Here the CDR3 reads CSVEPPEGAEAFF. In DNA, the CDR3 is TGCAGCGTTGAACCCCCTGAGGGGGCTGAAGCTTTCTTT.